Listed below are T cell receptor beta chains from one sample, sequenced in a study of blood T cell repertoires in COVID-19. Here immunoSEQ multiplex PCR was the method, and the copy in TCRdb shows in-frame clones only, minus some. This table holds some 150,000 clones, 78% found once. Sequencing was carried out using peripheral blood. The receptors were sampled from a man of 80 years or more with acute or convalescent COVID-19. Both conserved end residues are part of each CDR3. A D gene is named only where the DNA matches it firmly. Size tells how often a clone was seen (once, few, many) or the class of an expanded clone, and some rows leave it out.

V gene: TRBV24-1
D gene: NA
J gene: TRBJ2-1
clone size: few
CDR3 DNA: TGTGCCACCAGTGATCCGGGGCCGGGGGACAATGAGCAGTTCTTC
CDR3 protein: CATSDPGPGDNEQFF

V gene: TRBV6-5
D gene: NA
J gene: TRBJ2-5
clone size: NA
CDR3 DNA: TGTGCCAGCAGTTACGCGGTCCAAGAGACCCAGTACTTC
CDR3 protein: CASSYAVQETQYF

V gene: TRBV6-1
D gene: TRBD1
J gene: TRBJ2-2
clone size: NA
CDR3 DNA: TGTGCCAGCAGTGGGGAGGGACAGGGGGGGCACGGGGAGCTGTTTTTT
CDR3 protein: CASSGEGQGGHGELFF

V gene: TRBV2
D gene: NA
J gene: TRBJ1-5
clone size: NA
CDR3 DNA: TGTGCCAGCAGTGAGTCCTCTATACAGAATCAGCCCCAGCATTTT
CDR3 protein: CASSESSIQNQPQHF

V gene: TRBV6-1
D gene: TRBD1
J gene: TRBJ1-3
clone size: once
CDR3 DNA: TGTGCCAGCAGTGAAGCGCGGGGACAGGCCTACACCATATATTTT
CDR3 protein: CASSEARGQAYTIYF

V gene: TRBV7-2
D gene: NA
J gene: TRBJ1-2
clone size: NA
CDR3 DNA: TGTGCCAGCAGCTCCGGAAGAGGACAGAACTATGGCTACACCTTC
CDR3 protein: CASSSGRGQNYGYTF

V gene: TRBV19
D gene: NA
J gene: TRBJ1-5
clone size: NA
CDR3 DNA: TGTGCCAGTAGTATTGGGCAGGGAGGGAGAGATCAGCCCCAGCATTTT
CDR3 protein: CASSIGQGGRDQPQHF

V gene: TRBV29-1
D gene: NA
J gene: TRBJ1-2
clone size: NA
CDR3 DNA: TGCAGCGTTGAAACAGGGACCCTTGGCTATGGCTACACCTTC
CDR3 protein: CSVETGTLGYGYTF

V gene: TRBV7-8
D gene: NA
J gene: TRBJ1-1
clone size: NA
CDR3 DNA: TGTGCCAGCAGCTCCCAGAGGGGGGGGCCTTTGAACACTGAAGCTTTCTTT
CDR3 protein: CASSSQRGGPLNTEAFF

V gene: TRBV4-2
D gene: TRBD1
J gene: TRBJ2-7
clone size: NA
CDR3 DNA: TGTGCCAGCAGCCAAGAGGGACAGGGCCTTCTTTACGAGCAGTACTTC
CDR3 protein: CASSQEGQGLLYEQYF

V gene: TRBV4-3
D gene: TRBD1
J gene: TRBJ2-7
clone size: NA
CDR3 DNA: TGCGCCAGCAGCCAAGCTCAGGGGGCCAACGAGCAGTACTTC
CDR3 protein: CASSQAQGANEQYF

V gene: TRBV6-5
D gene: TRBD1
J gene: TRBJ1-2
clone size: few
CDR3 DNA: TGTGCCAGCAGTTACTCGTGGGACAGCTATGGCTACACCTTC
CDR3 protein: CASSYSWDSYGYTF

V gene: TRBV7-2
D gene: NA
J gene: TRBJ1-1
clone size: NA
CDR3 DNA: TGTGCCAGCAGCTTAGGACAGCTTAACACTGAAGCTTTCTTT
CDR3 protein: CASSLGQLNTEAFF

V gene: TRBV12-5
D gene: NA
J gene: TRBJ2-3
clone size: NA
CDR3 DNA: TGTGCTAGTGCCCTATACACAGATACGCAGTATTTT
CDR3 protein: CASALYTDTQYF

V gene: TRBV7-2
D gene: TRBD2
J gene: TRBJ2-1
clone size: NA
CDR3 DNA: TGTGCCAGCAGCCCGCAGCGGGGGGTCAATGAGCAGTTCTTC
CDR3 protein: CASSPQRGVNEQFF

V gene: TRBV7-6
D gene: NA
J gene: TRBJ1-3
clone size: few
CDR3 DNA: TGTGCCAGCAGCGGCGGATTCTTCCACTCTGGAAACACCATATATTTT
CDR3 protein: CASSGGFFHSGNTIYF